This TCR beta chain was obtained from a study of blood T cell repertoires in COVID-19. At the level of the study: Samples taken during acute and convalescent COVID-19 were collected in the United States, Italy and Spain. In each case, the material was cDNA or gDNA derived from T cells, B-cell-depleted T cells, or PBMCs.

The CDR3 loop spans 22 amino acids. V was shortened by 2 bases and J by 1 base, with 32 bases between the two germline ends. CDR1 is MDHEN and CDR2 is SYDVKM in the germline V gene. In the original analysis: Researchers report that nucleated cell counts were estimated from reference gene primer amplification. TCRdb keeps only in-frame clones here, not all; method: immunoSEQ multiplex PCR. V and J calls and clone size are those listed in that table; D and trimming were worked out from the DNA. In the table there are roughly 63,000 clones, 89% of which are singletons. Sequenced sample: peripheral blood. The rearrangement uses TRBV28 and TRBJ1-2; possibly TRBD1 for D (6 bases). The clonotype comes from a man in his fifties with active COVID-19. CDR3 residues: CASSLIGLGESLNRVFNYGYTF. Here the CDR3 DNA reads TGTGCCAGCAGTTTAATTGGGCTGGGGGAGAGCCTCAACAGGGTGTTTAACTATGGCTACACCTTC.